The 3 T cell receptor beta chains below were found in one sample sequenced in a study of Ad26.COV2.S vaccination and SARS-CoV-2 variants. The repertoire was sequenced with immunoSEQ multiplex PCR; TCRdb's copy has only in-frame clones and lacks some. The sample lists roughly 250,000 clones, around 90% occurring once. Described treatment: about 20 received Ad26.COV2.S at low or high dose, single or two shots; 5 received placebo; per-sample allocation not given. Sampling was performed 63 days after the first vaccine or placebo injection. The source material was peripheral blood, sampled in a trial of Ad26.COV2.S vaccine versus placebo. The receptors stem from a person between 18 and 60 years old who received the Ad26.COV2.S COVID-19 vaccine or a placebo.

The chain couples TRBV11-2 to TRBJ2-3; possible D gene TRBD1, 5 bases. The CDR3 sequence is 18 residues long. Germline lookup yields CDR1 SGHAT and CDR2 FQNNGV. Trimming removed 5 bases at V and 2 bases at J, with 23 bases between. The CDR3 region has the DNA TGTGCCAGCAGCCCGCGTGGGGCAGGGCGAGCCTCCACAGATACGCAGTATTTT. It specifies CASSPRGAGRASTDTQYF.

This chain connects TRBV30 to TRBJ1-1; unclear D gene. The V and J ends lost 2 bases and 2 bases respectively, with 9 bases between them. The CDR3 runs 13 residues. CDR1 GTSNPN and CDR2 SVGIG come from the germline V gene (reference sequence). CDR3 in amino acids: CAWSRTLNTEAFF. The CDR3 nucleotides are TGTGCCTGGAGTAGGACCCTCAACACTGAAGCTTTCTTT.

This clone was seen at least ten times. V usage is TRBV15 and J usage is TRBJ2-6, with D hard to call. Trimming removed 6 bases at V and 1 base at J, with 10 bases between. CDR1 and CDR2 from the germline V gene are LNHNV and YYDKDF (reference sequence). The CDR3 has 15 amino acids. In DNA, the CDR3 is TGTGCCACCAGTGGGTTGGTGTCTGGGGCCAACGTCCTGACTTTC. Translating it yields CATSGLVSGANVLTF.